This T cell receptor (beta chain) was found in a study of T cells after yellow fever vaccination. Notes on the study in general: Among all clonotypes, a small share was observed in both CD4 and CD8 compartments.

TCRdb itself ran the 5' RACE reads through MiXCR, one entry per CDR3 protein. This table holds approximately 610,000 distinct CDR3 sequences, less than 20% found once. As concerns this clonotype: The antigen remains undetermined.

Trimming left V 7 bases short and J 3 bases short, with 10 bases between. Germline V gene lookup returns CDR1 MNHNY and CDR2 SVGAGI (reference sequence). The CDR3 is 12 residues long. The sample consisted of PBMCs, taken more than 4 days after the first yellow fever vaccination. The source of this sequence is a man between 18 and 29 years old who received the YFV17D yellow fever vaccine. The rearrangement joins TRBV6-6 to TRBJ2-7; perhaps TRBD1 as D (5 bases). The CDR3: CASTVGDYEQYF. The CDR3 DNA reads TGTGCCAGCACGGTAGGGGACTACGAGCAGTACTTC.